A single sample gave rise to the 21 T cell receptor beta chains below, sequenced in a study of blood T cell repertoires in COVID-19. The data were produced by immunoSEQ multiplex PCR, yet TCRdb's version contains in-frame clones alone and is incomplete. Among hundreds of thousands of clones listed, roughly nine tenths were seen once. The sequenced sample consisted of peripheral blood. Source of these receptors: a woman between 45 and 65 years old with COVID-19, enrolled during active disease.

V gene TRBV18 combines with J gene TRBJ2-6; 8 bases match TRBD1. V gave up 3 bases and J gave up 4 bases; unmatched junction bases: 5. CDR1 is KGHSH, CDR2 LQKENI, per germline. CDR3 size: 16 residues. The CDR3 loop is CASSPRTGTGANVLTF. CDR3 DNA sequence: TGTGCCAGCTCACCTCGGACAGGGACCGGGGCCAACGTCCTGACTTTC. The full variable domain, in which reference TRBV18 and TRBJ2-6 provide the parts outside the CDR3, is NAGVMQNPRHLVRRRGQEARLRCSPMKGHSHVYWYRQLPEEGLKFMVYLQKENIIDESGMPKERFSAEFPKEGPSILRIQQVVRGDSAAYFCASSPRTGTGANVLTFGAGSRLTVL.

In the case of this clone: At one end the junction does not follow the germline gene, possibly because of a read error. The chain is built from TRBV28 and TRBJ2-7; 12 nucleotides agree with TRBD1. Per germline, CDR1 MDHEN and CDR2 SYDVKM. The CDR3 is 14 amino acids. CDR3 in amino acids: CASSDTGTGGAGNF. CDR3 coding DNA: TGTGCCAGCAGCGATACCGGGACAGGGGGCGCAGGCAACTTC.

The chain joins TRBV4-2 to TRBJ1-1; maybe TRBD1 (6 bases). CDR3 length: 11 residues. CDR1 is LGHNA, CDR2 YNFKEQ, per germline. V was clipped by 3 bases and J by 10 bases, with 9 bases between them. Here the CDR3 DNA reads TGTGCCAGCAGCCAGGACAGAGGAGCTTTCTTT. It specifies CASSQDRGAFF.

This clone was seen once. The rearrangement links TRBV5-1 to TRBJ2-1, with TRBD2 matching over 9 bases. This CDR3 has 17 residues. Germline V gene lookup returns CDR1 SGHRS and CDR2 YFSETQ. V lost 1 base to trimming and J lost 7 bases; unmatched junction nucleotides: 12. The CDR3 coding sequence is TGCGCCAGCAGCTTGTCTTCTCAGCGGGGGGCGGGTAATGAGCAGTTCTTC. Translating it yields CASSLSSQRGAGNEQFF.

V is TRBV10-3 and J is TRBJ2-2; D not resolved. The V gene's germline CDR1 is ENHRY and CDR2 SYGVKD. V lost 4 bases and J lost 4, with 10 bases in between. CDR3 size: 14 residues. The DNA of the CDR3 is TGTGCCATCAGTGGAGATCCTGGCACCGGGGAGCTGTTTTTT. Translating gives CAISGDPGTGELFF.

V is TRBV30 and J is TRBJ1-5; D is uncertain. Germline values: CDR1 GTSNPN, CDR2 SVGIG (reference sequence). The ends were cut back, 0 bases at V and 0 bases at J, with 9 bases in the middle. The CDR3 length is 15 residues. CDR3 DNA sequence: TGTGCCTGGAGTGTAAAGATCGGTAGCAATCAGCCCCAGCATTTT. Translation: CAWSVKIGSNQPQHF.

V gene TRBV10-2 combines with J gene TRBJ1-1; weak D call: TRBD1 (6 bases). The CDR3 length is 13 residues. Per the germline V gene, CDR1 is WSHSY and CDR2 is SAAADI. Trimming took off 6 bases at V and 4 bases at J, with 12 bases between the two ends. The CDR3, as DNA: TGCGCCAGCAGATACAGGGTCGGCACTGAAGCTTTCTTT. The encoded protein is CASRYRVGTEAFF.

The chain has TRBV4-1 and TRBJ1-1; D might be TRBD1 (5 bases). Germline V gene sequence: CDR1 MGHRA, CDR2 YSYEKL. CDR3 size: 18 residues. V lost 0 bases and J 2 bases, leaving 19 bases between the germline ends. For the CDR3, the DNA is TGCGCCAGCAGCCAAGATAGGGCTAGGGGTGGGAAAAACACTGAAGCTTTCTTT. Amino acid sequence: CASSQDRARGGKNTEAFF.

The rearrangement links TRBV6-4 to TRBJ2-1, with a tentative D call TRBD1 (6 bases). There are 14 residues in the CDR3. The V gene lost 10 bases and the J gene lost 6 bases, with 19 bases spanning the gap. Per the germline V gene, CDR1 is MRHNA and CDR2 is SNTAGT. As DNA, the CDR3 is TGTGCCACCCGCCCGGCGGACAGACTCAATGAGCAGTTCTTC. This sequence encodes CATRPADRLNEQFF.

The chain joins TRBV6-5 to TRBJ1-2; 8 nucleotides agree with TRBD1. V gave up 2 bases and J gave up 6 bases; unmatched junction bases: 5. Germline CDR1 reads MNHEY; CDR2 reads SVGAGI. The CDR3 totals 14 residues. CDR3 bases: TGTGCCAGCAGTTACCGGGACAGGTATAATGGCTACACCTTC. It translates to CASSYRDRYNGYTF.

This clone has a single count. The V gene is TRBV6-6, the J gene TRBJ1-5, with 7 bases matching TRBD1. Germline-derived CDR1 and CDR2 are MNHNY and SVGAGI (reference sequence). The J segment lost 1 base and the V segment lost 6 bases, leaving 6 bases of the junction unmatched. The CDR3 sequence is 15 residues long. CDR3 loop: CASRPDRFSNQPQHF. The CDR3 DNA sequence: TGTGCCAGCAGACCGGACAGGTTCAGCAATCAGCCCCAGCATTTT.

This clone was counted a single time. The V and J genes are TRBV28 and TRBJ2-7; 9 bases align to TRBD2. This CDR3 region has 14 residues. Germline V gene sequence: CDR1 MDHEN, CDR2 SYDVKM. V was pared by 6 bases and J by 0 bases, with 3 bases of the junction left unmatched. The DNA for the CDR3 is TGTGCCAGCAGGCTAGCGGGGAGCTCCTACGAGCAGTACTTC. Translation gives CASRLAGSSYEQYF.

The CDR3 is CASSANTRNTEAFF. The CDR3 DNA reads as TGTGCCAGCAGCGCAAACACAAGGAACACTGAAGCTTTCTTT. The genes are TRBV7-9 and TRBJ1-1, with D unclear. CDR1 is SEHNR and CDR2 is FQNEAQ in the germline V gene (reference sequence). The CDR3 has 14 amino acids. Trimming took off 5 bases at V and 1 base at J, with 11 bases between the two ends.

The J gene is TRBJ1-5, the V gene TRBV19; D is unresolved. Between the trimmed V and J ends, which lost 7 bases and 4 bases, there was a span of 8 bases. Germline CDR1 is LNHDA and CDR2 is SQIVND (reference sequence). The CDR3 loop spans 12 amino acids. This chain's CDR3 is CASNQMNQPQHF. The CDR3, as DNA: TGTGCCAGTAACCAGATGAATCAGCCCCAGCATTTT.

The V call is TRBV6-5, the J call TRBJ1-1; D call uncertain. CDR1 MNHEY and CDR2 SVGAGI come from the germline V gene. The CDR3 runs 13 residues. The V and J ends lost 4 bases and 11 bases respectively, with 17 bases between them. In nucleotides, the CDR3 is TGTGCCAGCAGTTTTGGTTCGAGCCGAGCGGCTTTCTTT. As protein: CASSFGSSRAAFF.

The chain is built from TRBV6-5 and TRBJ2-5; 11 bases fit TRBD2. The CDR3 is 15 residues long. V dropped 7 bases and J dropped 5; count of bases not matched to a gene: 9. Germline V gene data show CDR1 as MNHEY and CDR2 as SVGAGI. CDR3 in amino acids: CASILTSGVPETQYF. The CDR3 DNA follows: TGTGCCAGCATTCTGACTAGCGGGGTTCCGGAGACCCAGTACTTC.

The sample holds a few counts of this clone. The CDR3 coding sequence is TGCGCCAGCAGCCATCCCCAGTCCGGGACAGGGGTGCCAAACTACGAGCAGTACTTC. The encoded protein is CASSHPQSGTGVPNYEQYF. The chain combines TRBV4-1 with TRBJ2-7; 10 nucleotides agree with TRBD1. Looked up from germline, CDR1 is MGHRA and CDR2 is YSYEKL. V dropped 3 bases and J dropped 3; count of bases not matched to a gene: 17. The CDR3 extends over 19 amino acids.

In nucleotides, the CDR3 is TGCGCCAGCAGCCTGGGGCAAAGCGGATACGGCTACACCTTC. It encodes CASSLGQSGYGYTF. This chain uses TRBV5-1 with TRBJ1-2; tentatively, D is TRBD1 (5 bases). CDR1 is SGHRS, CDR2 YFSETQ, per germline. V lost 4 bases and J 8 bases, leaving 18 bases between the germline ends. This CDR3 has 14 residues.

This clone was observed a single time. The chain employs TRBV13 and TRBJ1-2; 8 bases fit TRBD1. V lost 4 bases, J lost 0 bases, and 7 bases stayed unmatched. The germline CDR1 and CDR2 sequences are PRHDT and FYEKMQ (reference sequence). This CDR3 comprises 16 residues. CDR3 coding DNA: TGTGCCAGCAGCTCGCAGGGGGCCCAAGCTAACTATGGCTACACCTTC. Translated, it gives CASSSQGAQANYGYTF.

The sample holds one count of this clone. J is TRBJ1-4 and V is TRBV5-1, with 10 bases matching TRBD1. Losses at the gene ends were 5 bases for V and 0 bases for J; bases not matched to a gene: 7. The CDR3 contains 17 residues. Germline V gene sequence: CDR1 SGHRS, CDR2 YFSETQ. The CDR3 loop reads CASRGGTGDATNEKLFF. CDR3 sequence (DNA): TGCGCCAGCAGGGGCGGGACAGGGGATGCAACTAATGAAAAACTGTTTTTT.

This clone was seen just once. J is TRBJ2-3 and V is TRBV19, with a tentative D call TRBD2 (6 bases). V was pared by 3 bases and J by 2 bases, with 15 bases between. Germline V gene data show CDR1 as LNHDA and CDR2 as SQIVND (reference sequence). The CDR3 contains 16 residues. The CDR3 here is CASSIGGGSFTDTQYF. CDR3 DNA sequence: TGTGCCAGTAGTATCGGGGGTGGCAGTTTCACAGATACGCAGTATTTT. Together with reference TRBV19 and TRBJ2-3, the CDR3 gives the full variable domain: DGGITQSPKYLFRKEGQNVTLSCEQNLNHDAMYWYRQDPGQGLRLIYYSQIVNDFQKGDIAEGYSVSREKKESFPLTVTSAQKNPTAFYLCASSIGGGSFTDTQYFGPGTRLTVL.